These 31 T cell receptor beta chains originate from one sample sequenced in a study of shared clonotypes between healthy human individuals. Generated by immunoSEQ multiplex PCR, the TCRdb table keeps only in-frame clones and is missing some. The data contain 2 million to 2.5 million clones, almost 96% of them singletons. The sequencing input was naive CD4+ T cells sorted from blood. Indicated subset: CD45RA+ positively selected. These TCRs come from a man aged 18 to 30 in good health.

The chain links TRBV2 to TRBJ2-1; TRBD2 agrees at 7 bases. The CDR3 has 11 amino acids. V shed 7 bases, J shed 10 bases, and the junction held 4 bases outside the gene matches. Germline loops: CDR1 SNHLY, CDR2 FYNNEI. In DNA, the CDR3 is TGTGCCAGCAAAAGGGAGGGGGAGCAGTTCTTC. It codes for CASKREGEQFF.

This clone was recorded only once. Other DNA sequences in this specimen translate into the identical CDR3. The chain is built from TRBV19 and TRBJ2-7, with 9 bases identical to TRBD1. CDR3 length: 14 residues. Germline CDR1 and CDR2: LNHDA and SQIVND (reference sequence). V shed 6 bases and J 4 bases; nucleotides not matched to a gene: 7. The CDR3 nucleotides are TGTGCCAGTAGCCCACCGGGACAGGGTTACGAGCAGTACTTC. It codes for CASSPPGQGYEQYF.

The chain has TRBV30 and TRBJ1-1, with D perhaps TRBD1 (6 bases). CDR1 is GTSNPN, CDR2 SVGIG, per germline (reference sequence). This CDR3 contains 11 residues. The V and J ends lost 6 bases and 4 bases respectively, with 9 bases between them. The chain's CDR3 is CACSGATEAFF. CDR3 coding DNA: TGTGCCTGTTCAGGGGCCACTGAAGCTTTCTTT.

This clone was detected only once. This rearrangement joins TRBV28 to TRBJ1-4, with a tentative D call TRBD1 (5 bases). CDR3 length equals 15 residues. Trimming left V 5 bases short and J 7 bases short, with 17 bases between. Germline V gene data show CDR1 as MDHEN and CDR2 as SYDVKM. The CDR3 reads CASSPPGTLSEKLFF. For the CDR3, the DNA is TGTGCCAGCAGTCCCCCCGGGACGCTGAGTGAAAAACTGTTTTTT.

The genes are TRBV7-9 and TRBJ1-1; TRBD1 might be the D (5 bases). The V end lost 1 base, the J end lost 9 bases, and 12 bases lay between the germline ends. This CDR3 contains 13 residues. Germline V lookup: CDR1 SEHNR, CDR2 FQNEAQ (reference sequence). CDR3 bases: TGTGCCAGCAGCTTAGACGGGACGGCGAAAGCTTTCTTT. Translating gives CASSLDGTAKAFF.

The rearrangement uses TRBV7-2 and TRBJ2-3; 8 bases agree with TRBD1. V lost 3 bases and J lost 4; bases outside the gene matches: 3. The CDR3 runs to 14 residues. Per the germline V gene, CDR1 is SGHTA and CDR2 is FQGNSA. The CDR3 DNA reads TGTGCCAGCAGCTTGGACAGGGCATCAGATACGCAGTATTTT. This sequence encodes CASSLDRASDTQYF.

This chain connects TRBV7-9 to TRBJ1-2; TRBD1 is a possible D gene (6 bases). Per the germline V gene, CDR1 is SEHNR and CDR2 is FQNEAQ (reference sequence). The CDR3 is made up of 13 amino acids. Trimming took 5 bases from V and 11 from J, leaving 18 bases between them. CDR3 protein: CASSRTEEGGYTF. The CDR3 DNA follows: TGTGCCAGCAGCCGGACGGAGGAGGGGGGATACACCTTC.

The V and J genes are TRBV7-9 and TRBJ2-1; weak D call: TRBD2 (6 bases). This CDR3 has 17 amino acids. From germline, CDR1 is SEHNR and CDR2 FQNEAQ (reference sequence). Trimming shortened V by 4 bases and J by 4 bases, and 20 bases separated the two germline ends. CDR3 protein: CASSSDYQSFTYNEQFF. The DNA for the CDR3 is TGTGCCAGCAGCTCGGACTACCAATCTTTTACATACAATGAGCAGTTCTTC.

The gene calls are TRBV27 and TRBJ2-4; 8 nucleotides agree with TRBD2. Germline V CDR1 and CDR2: MNHEY, SMNVEV (reference sequence). CDR3 length equals 17 residues. Losses at the gene ends were 6 bases for V and 6 bases for J; bases not matched to a gene: 16. The CDR3 DNA reads as TGTGCCAGCAGGCCTTTACTAAGCGGGAGCAGGTTAAACATTCAGTACTTC. Translating it yields CASRPLLSGSRLNIQYF.

The chain combines TRBV30 with TRBJ1-2; 8 nucleotides match TRBD1. The CDR3 has 15 residues. V gave up 4 bases and J gave up 6 bases; unmatched junction bases: 13. Germline V gene data show CDR1 as GTSNPN and CDR2 as SVGIG (reference sequence). The DNA for the CDR3 is TGTGCCTGGAATGGGGCAGGGGGCGCCCAAGATGGCTACACCTTC. Translated, it gives CAWNGAGGAQDGYTF.

This rearrangement joins TRBV10-3 to TRBJ2-7, with no clear D. Looked up from germline, CDR1 is ENHRY and CDR2 is SYGVKD. The V end was cut by 0 bases, the J end by 2 bases, with 11 bases between. The CDR3 sequence is 15 residues long. CDR3: CAISESGLGTYEQYF. The DNA of the CDR3 is TGTGCCATCAGTGAGTCAGGATTGGGTACCTACGAGCAGTACTTC.

The rearrangement uses TRBV5-6 and TRBJ2-1; D assignment may be TRBD1 or TRBD2 (5 bases each). Per germline, CDR1 SGHDT and CDR2 YYEEEE. The CDR3 covers 15 residues. V was shortened by 0 bases and J by 4 bases, with 11 bases between the two germline ends. This CDR3 reads CASSLGGTHYNEQFF. DNA of the CDR3: TGTGCCAGCAGCTTGGGGGGGACGCATTACAATGAGCAGTTCTTC.

This sequence joins TRBV9 and TRBJ2-1, with no clear D. Trimming stripped 3 bases from V and 0 bases from J, with 7 bases between. The CDR3 length is 14 residues. Germline CDR1 and CDR2: SGDLS and YYNGEE. CDR3 residues: CASSDPHSYNEQFF. CDR3 bases: TGTGCCAGCAGCGACCCCCACTCCTACAATGAGCAGTTCTTC.

The V and J genes are TRBV6-1 and TRBJ2-4, with TRBD2 matching 11 bases. Per germline, CDR1 MNHNS and CDR2 SASEGT. This CDR3 spans 19 amino acids. V gave up 0 bases and J gave up 1 base; unmatched junction bases: 8. DNA of the CDR3: TGTGCCAGCAGTGAAGCTTATAGCGGGAGGGCCGGGGCCAAAAACATTCAGTACTTC. This encodes CASSEAYSGRAGAKNIQYF.

This chain uses TRBV6-1 with TRBJ2-3, with 8 bases identical to TRBD1. This CDR3 is built from 14 residues. CDR1 and CDR2 (germline): MNHNS, SASEGT. Trimming took 6 bases from V and 2 from J; bases not matched to a gene: 4. The CDR3, as DNA: TGTGCCAGCAGCGAACAGGGGGTCACAGATACGCAGTATTTT. This encodes CASSEQGVTDTQYF.

The count of this clone is one. The CDR3 spells CASRGDIGGELFF. Here the CDR3 DNA reads TGCGCCAGCAGAGGGGATATTGGCGGGGAGCTGTTTTTT. This rearrangement joins TRBV5-1 to TRBJ2-2, with D possibly matching TRBD1 (5 bases). This CDR3 spans 13 amino acids. Germline CDR1 SGHRS, CDR2 YFSETQ. The V end was cut by 5 bases, the J end by 7 bases, with 12 bases between.

V gene TRBV10-3 combines with J gene TRBJ1-4, with 8 bases aligning to TRBD1. V was pared by 8 bases and J by 3 bases, with 8 bases of the junction left unmatched. CDR1 is ENHRY and CDR2 is SYGVKD in the germline V gene. The CDR3 has 15 residues. CDR3 region: CAIGPEQGANEKLFF. The CDR3 coding sequence is TGTGCCATCGGGCCGGAACAGGGGGCTAATGAAAAACTGTTTTTT.

The V call is TRBV30, the J call TRBJ2-5; perhaps TRBD2 as D (6 bases). The germline V and J ends were trimmed by 8 bases and 5 bases, with 18 bases remaining between them. The germline CDR1 and CDR2 sequences are GTSNPN and SVGIG (reference sequence). The CDR3 sequence is 13 residues long. CDR3: CAGGGLGRETQYF. The CDR3 DNA reads TGTGCCGGTGGGGGACTGGGAAGGGAGACCCAGTACTTC. Combining the CDR3 with reference TRBV30 and TRBJ2-5 gives the whole variable domain SQTIHQWPATLVQPVGSPLSLECTVEGTSNPNLYWYRQAAGRGLQLLFYSVGIGQISSEVPQNLSASRPQDRQFILSSKKLLLSDSGFYLCAGGGLGRETQYFGPGTRLLVL.

This rearrangement joins TRBV7-9 to TRBJ2-3, with D unclear. V dropped 3 bases and J dropped 0 bases, with 10 bases sitting between them. This CDR3 has 15 amino acids. The germline CDR1 and CDR2 sequences are SEHNR and FQNEAQ (reference sequence). In DNA form, the CDR3 reads TGTGCCAGCAGCTTTCCGTCTGATAGCACAGATACGCAGTATTTT. It specifies CASSFPSDSTDTQYF. The entire variable domain, with the rest obtained from reference TRBV7-9 and TRBJ2-3, is as follows: DTGVSQNPRHKITKRGQNVTFRCDPISEHNRLYWYRQTLGQGPEFLTYFQNEAQLEKSRLLSDRFSAERPKGSFSTLEIQRTEQGDSAMYLCASSFPSDSTDTQYFGPGTRLTVL.

The V gene is TRBV5-1, the J gene TRBJ2-5; D is perhaps TRBD1 (6 bases). Deletions cut 7 bases from V and 3 bases from J, with 22 bases between. The germline gives CDR1 SGHRS, CDR2 YFSETQ. This CDR3 comprises 16 residues. The CDR3 coding sequence is TGCGCCAGCTCGACTCCGGACGGAACAGGGAAAGAGACCCAGTACTTC. This codes for CASSTPDGTGKETQYF.

The V call is TRBV5-1, the J call TRBJ2-5, with 8 bases fitting TRBD2. With V trimmed by 4 bases and J by 2 bases, 10 bases remained unmatched. Per the germline V gene, CDR1 is SGHRS and CDR2 is YFSETQ. The CDR3 totals 16 residues. The CDR3 DNA reads as TGCGCCAGCAGCCCGACTAGCGAGAGGCGGCAAGAGACCCAGTACTTC. Amino acids: CASSPTSERRQETQYF.

The chain combines TRBV5-6 with TRBJ2-6; 11 bases map to TRBD1. After removal of 4 bases from V and 1 base from J, the junction contained 10 bases not matched to a gene. CDR1 is SGHDT and CDR2 is YYEEEE in the germline V gene. The CDR3 consists of 19 residues. The CDR3 DNA reads as TGTGCCAGCAGCCCAAAGGACAGGGGGCGGGGTTCTGGGGCCAACGTCCTGACTTTC. Amino acid sequence: CASSPKDRGRGSGANVLTF.

This sequence joins TRBV10-1 and TRBJ2-3; 7 nucleotides agree with TRBD2. V gave up 0 bases and J gave up 7 bases; unmatched junction bases: 4. The CDR3 sequence is 14 residues long. The germline gives CDR1 WNHNN, CDR2 SYGVQD (reference sequence). Written as DNA, the CDR3 is TGCGCCAGCAGTGAGTCTGGCGGGAGAAATACGCAGTATTTT. This sequence encodes CASSESGGRNTQYF.

A remark on this clone: The identical CDR3 is also encoded by other nucleotide sequences in the sample. In DNA, the CDR3 is TGTGCCACCCGGGGGCCTTCCACAGATACGCAGTATTTT. It codes for CATRGPSTDTQYF. J is TRBJ2-3 and V is TRBV6-1; possibly TRBD1 or TRBD2 for D (6 bases each). V was trimmed by 10 bases and J by 2 bases, leaving 13 bases between them. The CDR3 contains 13 residues. Germline V gives CDR1 MNHNS, CDR2 SASEGT.

This chain joins TRBV30 and TRBJ2-2; weak D call: TRBD2 (5 bases). Trimming pared 0 bases from V and 4 bases from J, leaving 9 bases between. Germline CDR1 reads GTSNPN; CDR2 reads SVGIG (reference sequence). The CDR3 has 14 residues. CDR3 amino acids: CAWSVSELTGELFF. The CDR3 region has the DNA TGTGCCTGGAGTGTTAGCGAACTCACCGGGGAGCTGTTTTTT.

The V gene is TRBV7-2, the J gene TRBJ2-2, with TRBD2 as a possible D gene (6 bases). Germline lookup yields CDR1 SGHTA and CDR2 FQGNSA. V lost 1 base, J lost 6 bases, and 12 bases lay in between. This CDR3 is 15 amino acids long. CDR3 bases: TGTGCCAGCAGCTTAGACGGGAGCGGCGCCGGGGAGCTGTTTTTT. Protein: CASSLDGSGAGELFF.

The chain recombines TRBV7-2 with TRBJ2-3, with unresolved D. Germline V gene data show CDR1 as SGHTA and CDR2 as FQGNSA. This CDR3 has 16 amino acids. V was cut by 2 bases and J by 3 bases, with 15 bases left in between. Here the CDR3 DNA reads TGTGCCAGCAGCTTATTTCCCTCGGCGGCAACAGATACGCAGTATTTT. It encodes CASSLFPSAATDTQYF.

V is TRBV27 and J is TRBJ1-6; a weak D match, TRBD1 (5 bases). CDR1 is MNHEY and CDR2 is SMNVEV in the germline V gene (reference sequence). The CDR3 sequence is 15 residues long. The V end lost 3 bases, the J end lost 2 bases, and 8 bases lay between the germline ends. The CDR3 sequence: CASSFGDPYNSPLHF. The CDR3 DNA reads TGTGCCAGCAGTTTTGGGGACCCCTATAATTCACCCCTCCACTTT.

For this clone: Different DNA sequences within this sample yield the same CDR3. The chain joins TRBV25-1 to TRBJ1-2; 8 positions match TRBD1. Germline assignment: CDR1 MGHDK and CDR2 SYGVNS. Trimming cost V 2 bases and J 4 bases; bases outside gene matches: 0. The CDR3 spans 13 residues. CDR3 sequence: CASSEGQGYGYTF. The CDR3 DNA reads TGTGCCAGCAGTGAAGGACAGGGCTATGGCTACACCTTC.

V is TRBV10-3 and J is TRBJ2-3; TRBD1 matches at 9 bases. From germline, CDR1 is ENHRY and CDR2 SYGVKD. V was pared by 5 bases and J by 3 bases, with 9 bases of the junction left unmatched. The CDR3 length is 16 residues. CDR3 in DNA: TGTGCCATCAGTCAATCAACAGGGGGCTTGACAGATACGCAGTATTTT. Its translation is CAISQSTGGLTDTQYF.

The V gene is TRBV7-2, the J gene TRBJ1-6; D may be TRBD1 (6 bases). This CDR3 spans 16 amino acids. Trimming stripped 1 base from V and 0 bases from J, with 7 bases between. Germline V gene sequence: CDR1 SGHTA, CDR2 FQGNSA. This chain's CDR3 is CASSLVGGSYNSPLHF. CDR3 sequence (DNA): TGTGCCAGCAGCTTAGTAGGGGGCTCCTATAATTCACCCCTCCACTTT.